These 20 T cell receptor beta chains were all obtained from the same sample, sequenced in a study of CD8+ T cells in alopecia areata (dated by TCRdb to the late 2010s). According to the study, the label for this sample's time point signals: baseline before oral tofacitinib. The library came from the immunoSEQ multiplex PCR assay. RNA was extracted from all samples and reverse transcribed into cDNA as template for TCR sequencing. What TCRdb holds here is the immuneACCESS table cut down to in-frame rearrangements. Part of the clones is not present; checked against another copy, under half of the missing clones reflect an unresolved V gene, and the others are unexplained. The sample table holds some 240,000 clones, of which 50% to 60% were seen once. 0.45% of the sample is in the top ten clones. The material sequenced was CD4+ T cells sorted from blood, taken at week 0. These receptors were taken from a human donor with alopecia areata.

The J gene is TRBJ2-3, the V gene TRBV30, with D maybe TRBD2 (5 bases). The CDR3 is made up of 12 amino acids. The germline V gene has CDR1 GTSNPN and CDR2 SVGIG (reference sequence). V was shortened by 1 base and J by 9 bases, with 11 bases between the two germline ends. The DNA for the CDR3 is TGTGCCTGGAGTGAACAGTCGGGGACGCAGTATTTT. This gives the protein CAWSEQSGTQYF.

Here the CDR3 reads CASSVSTGGAYEQYF. The CDR3 nucleotides read TGTGCCAGCAGCGTATCCACGGGGGGCGCGTACGAGCAGTACTTC. The rearrangement links TRBV9 to TRBJ2-7; D is possibly TRBD2 (7 bases). The CDR3 is 15 amino acids. In germline, CDR1 is SGDLS, CDR2 YYNGEE. With 1 base removed from V and 4 bases from J, the gap between germline ends came to 15 bases.

The chain combines TRBV7-9 with TRBJ2-1; 8 bases agree with TRBD2. The germline V gene encodes CDR1 SEHNR and CDR2 FQNEAQ (reference sequence). This CDR3 has 15 amino acids. The ends lost 5 bases at V and 3 bases at J; junction bases unmatched: 6. The CDR3 reads CASSAREAGYNEQFF. CDR3 sequence (DNA): TGTGCCAGCAGCGCGCGGGAGGCGGGCTACAATGAGCAGTTCTTC.

The chain uses TRBV29-1 and TRBJ2-7, with D possibly being TRBD1 (6 bases). The germline V and J ends were trimmed by 1 base and 5 bases, with 15 bases remaining between them. The CDR3 runs 14 residues. Germline CDR1 reads SQVTM; CDR2 reads ANQGSEA. The CDR3 nucleotides are TGCAGCGTTGAAGTACCCTTTGGGGGCAACGAGCAGTACTTC. Protein: CSVEVPFGGNEQYF.

The chain combines TRBV15 with TRBJ1-4; D gene unclear. The V end was cut by 8 bases, the J end by 4 bases, with 17 bases between. This CDR3 is 15 amino acids long. The germline V gene has CDR1 LNHNV and CDR2 YYDKDF (reference sequence). The CDR3 nucleotides are TGTGCCACCGCCTTGATGGACGGCCTTAATGAAAAACTGTTTTTT. It encodes CATALMDGLNEKLFF.

The rearrangement links TRBV4-2 to TRBJ2-3; D remains unclear. Germline CDR1 reads LGHNA; CDR2 reads YNFKEQ. Trimming shortened V by 0 bases and J by 1 base, and 8 bases separated the two germline ends. The CDR3 consists of 15 residues. The CDR3 loop reads CASSQEGFRTDTQYF. CDR3 nucleotides: TGTGCCAGCAGCCAAGAGGGGTTCCGCACAGATACGCAGTATTTT.

This chain uses TRBV30 with TRBJ1-1; D is perhaps TRBD1 (5 bases). This CDR3 region has 13 residues. Germline CDR1 GTSNPN, CDR2 SVGIG (reference sequence). V was pared by 7 bases and J by 0 bases, with 12 bases between. The CDR3 DNA reads TGTGCCTTGACAGTCTTCATGAACACTGAAGCTTTCTTT. Translating it yields CALTVFMNTEAFF.

The V gene is TRBV11-2, the J gene TRBJ2-7; 12 bases map to TRBD2. J was trimmed by 6 bases and V by 5 bases; bases with no gene match: 17. Germline V gene sequence: CDR1 SGHAT, CDR2 FQNNGV. The length of the CDR3 is 18 residues. The CDR3: CASSLPRSSGRAWGEQYF. DNA of the CDR3: TGTGCCAGCAGCCTCCCCCGGTCTAGCGGGAGGGCCTGGGGCGAGCAGTACTTC. Full variable domain (outside the CDR3, taken from reference TRBV11-2 and TRBJ2-7): EAGVAQSPRYKIIEKRQSVAFWCNPISGHATLYWYQQILGQGPKLLIQFQNNGVVDDSQLPKDRFSAERLKGVDSTLKIQPAKLEDSAVYLCASSLPRSSGRAWGEQYFGPGTRLTVT.

This sequence joins TRBV19 and TRBJ2-1; D not certain. The CDR3 sequence is 15 residues long. Trimming cost V 7 bases and J 2 bases, with 15 bases left between them. CDR1 is LNHDA and CDR2 is SQIVND in the germline V gene (reference sequence). DNA for the CDR3: TGTGCCAGTAAACCCGGGCTCAATACCTACAATGAGCAGTTCTTC. Amino acid sequence: CASKPGLNTYNEQFF.

CDR3 sequence reads: CASSYSGAIYGYTF. The CDR3 nucleotides read TGTGCCAGCAGTTACTCGGGGGCGATCTATGGCTACACCTTC. V and J are TRBV6-5 and TRBJ1-2; maybe TRBD1 (6 bases). V lost 0 bases and J 4 bases, leaving 9 bases between the germline ends. The CDR3 has 14 residues. The germline V gene encodes CDR1 MNHEY and CDR2 SVGAGI.

This chain uses TRBV30 with TRBJ2-1; 7 nucleotides match TRBD2. Germline V CDR1 and CDR2: GTSNPN, SVGIG (reference sequence). Trimming cost V 4 bases and J 6 bases; bases outside gene matches: 12. This CDR3 region has 15 residues. CDR3 sequence reads: CAWIPPGLPSNEQFF. In DNA form, the CDR3 reads TGTGCCTGGATTCCCCCGGGACTACCGAGCAATGAGCAGTTCTTC.

The chain is built from TRBV15 and TRBJ2-7; tentatively, D is TRBD2 (5 bases). Trimming left V 3 bases short and J 2 bases short, with 8 bases between. CDR3 length equals 13 residues. Per germline, CDR1 LNHNV and CDR2 YYDKDF (reference sequence). CDR3 sequence reads: CATSREAAYEQYF. CDR3 DNA: TGTGCCACCAGCAGGGAGGCAGCCTACGAGCAGTACTTC.

This clone was observed a few times. V gene TRBV7-7 combines with J gene TRBJ2-3, with TRBD1 matching over 9 bases. The CDR3 loop spans 15 amino acids. Germline V lookup: CDR1 SSHAT, CDR2 FNYEAQ (reference sequence). V shed 3 bases, J shed 2 bases, and the junction held 3 bases outside the gene matches. The CDR3: CASSLGTGITDTQYF. For the CDR3, the DNA is TGTGCCAGCAGCTTGGGGACAGGGATCACAGATACGCAGTATTTT. Filled out from reference TRBV7-7 and TRBJ2-3, the complete variable domain reads GAGVSQSPRYKVTKRGQDVTLRCDPISSHATLYWYQQALGQGPEFLTYFNYEAQPDKSGLPSDRFSAERPEGSISTLTIQRTEQRDSAMYRCASSLGTGITDTQYFGPGTRLTVL.

The chain combines TRBV2 with TRBJ2-5; 11 positions match TRBD2. Germline V gives CDR1 SNHLY, CDR2 FYNNEI. Unmatched junction bases numbered 2, after V lost 1 base and J lost 4 bases. The CDR3 is made up of 15 amino acids. The CDR3, as DNA: TGTGCCAGCAGTGAAGGTCTAGCGGGGGGAGAGACCCAGTACTTC. The encoded protein is CASSEGLAGGETQYF.

This chain connects TRBV6-1 to TRBJ1-4; a weak D match, TRBD1 (6 bases). The V gene's germline CDR1 is MNHNS and CDR2 SASEGT. The CDR3 totals 13 residues. Trimming stripped 7 bases from V and 5 bases from J, with 11 bases between. The CDR3 sequence: CASTGQGNEKLFF. In DNA, the CDR3 is TGTGCCAGCACCGGGCAGGGGAATGAAAAACTGTTTTTT.

The CDR3 DNA reads as TGTGCCAGCTCCCTGGGTCAGACCTACGAGCAGTACTTC. This encodes CASSLGQTYEQYF. V gene TRBV18 combines with J gene TRBJ2-7; D is unresolved. This CDR3 contains 13 residues. V was pared by 6 bases and J by 2 bases, with 11 bases between. In germline, CDR1 is KGHSH, CDR2 LQKENI. The complete variable domain, with remaining parts taken from reference TRBV18 and TRBJ2-7, reads NAGVMQNPRHLVRRRGQEARLRCSPMKGHSHVYWYRQLPEEGLKFMVYLQKENIIDESGMPKERFSAEFPKEGPSILRIQQVVRGDSAAYFCASSLGQTYEQYFGPGTRLTVT.

The CDR3 is CASSPRTIAQETQYF. Here the CDR3 DNA reads TGTGCCAGCAGCCCCAGGACCATAGCCCAAGAGACCCAGTACTTC. The V call is TRBV5-6, the J call TRBJ2-5; no clear D. CDR3 length equals 15 residues. Germline V lookup: CDR1 SGHDT, CDR2 YYEEEE. V gave up 4 bases and J gave up 1 base, with 14 bases separating them.

The chain has TRBV20-1 and TRBJ1-1; D gene unclear. Germline V gene data show CDR1 as DFQATT and CDR2 as SNEGSKA (reference sequence). CDR3 size: 11 residues. The V end was cut by 6 bases, the J end by 5 bases, with 10 bases between. The CDR3 here is CSAVLYTEAFF. CDR3 DNA sequence: TGCAGTGCCGTTTTGTATACTGAAGCTTTCTTT.

The chain uses TRBV6-5 and TRBJ2-7; a possible D gene is TRBD1 (5 bases). Germline values: CDR1 MNHEY, CDR2 SVGAGI. CDR3 size: 15 residues. V was cut by 2 bases and J by 1 base, with 12 bases left in between. For the CDR3, the DNA is TGTGCCAGCAGTTACAGGAGACAGCTTTCCTACGAGCAGTACTTC. Translating gives CASSYRRQLSYEQYF.

J is TRBJ2-6 and V is TRBV18; D may be TRBD1 (6 bases). Per the germline V gene, CDR1 is KGHSH and CDR2 is LQKENI. Trimming removed 6 bases at V and 4 bases at J, with 19 bases between. CDR3 length: 17 residues. This chain's CDR3 is CASSPRVGAAGANVLTF. In nucleotides, the CDR3 is TGTGCCAGCTCCCCCCGGGTGGGGGCCGCGGGGGCCAACGTCCTGACTTTC.